The clone carrying this T cell receptor (beta chain) has a count of ten or more. This sample was included in a study of T-cell reconstitution after alpha-beta-depleted transplantation in children. A library of TCRbeta sequences, prepared with unique molecular identifiers, was generated. MiXCR was run by TCRdb on the PCR reads, yielding one entry per CDR3 protein. This sample has some 490,000 distinct CDR3 sequences, with around 12% found just once. The ends were cut back, 4 bases at V and 5 bases at J, with 15 bases in the middle. From germline, CDR1 is SGHTA and CDR2 FQGNSA. CDR3 length: 14 residues.

This chain joins TRBV7-2 and TRBJ2-7; a possible D gene is TRBD2 (5 bases). The input for sequencing was PBMCs from the stem cell graft donor, taken from the stem cell graft. The sequence came from a human donor who donated a stem cell graft to a child with combined immunodeficiency. The CDR3 bases are TGTGCCAGCAGCTCCGGGGTACTTCCTGACGAGCAGTACTTC. This encodes CASSSGVLPDEQYF.